This T cell receptor (beta chain) was captured in a study of blood T cell repertoires in COVID-19. Measured with immunoSEQ multiplex PCR; TCRdb has only the in-frame clones, and not every one. This sample has about 130,000 clones, with over 75% found just once. The CDR3 is made up of 13 amino acids. V was shortened by 0 bases and J by 5 bases, with 7 bases between the two germline ends. Germline lookup yields CDR1 MNHEY and CDR2 SVGAGI. As to this clone: Other DNA sequences from this sample encode an identical CDR3 as well.

This chain uses TRBV6-5 with TRBJ1-1; D not certain. The sequenced sample consisted of peripheral blood. This TCR came from a man between 60 and 75 years old with acute or convalescent COVID-19. The CDR3 DNA is TGTGCCAGCAGTTACTCGGGGAGGACTGAAGCTTTCTTT. As protein: CASSYSGRTEAFF.